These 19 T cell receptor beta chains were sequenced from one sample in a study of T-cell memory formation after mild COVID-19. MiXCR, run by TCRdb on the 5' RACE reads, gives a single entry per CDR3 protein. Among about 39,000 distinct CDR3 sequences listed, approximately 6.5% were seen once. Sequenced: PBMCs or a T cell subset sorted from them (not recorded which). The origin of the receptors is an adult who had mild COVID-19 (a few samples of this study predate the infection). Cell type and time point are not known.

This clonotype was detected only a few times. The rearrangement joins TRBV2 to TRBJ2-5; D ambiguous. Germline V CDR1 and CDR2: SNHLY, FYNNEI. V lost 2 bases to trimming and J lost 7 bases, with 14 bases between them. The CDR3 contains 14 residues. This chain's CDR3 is CASSERPLVGTQYF. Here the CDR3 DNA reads TGTGCCAGCAGTGAACGACCCTTGGTGGGGACCCAGTACTTC.

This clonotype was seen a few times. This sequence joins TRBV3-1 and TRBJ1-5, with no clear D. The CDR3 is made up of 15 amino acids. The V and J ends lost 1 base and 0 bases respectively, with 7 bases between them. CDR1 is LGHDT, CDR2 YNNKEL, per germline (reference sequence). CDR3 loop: CASSQGGYSNQPQHF. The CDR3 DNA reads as TGTGCCAGCAGCCAAGGCGGTTATAGCAATCAGCCCCAGCATTTT.

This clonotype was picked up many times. The CDR3 here is CASSPRSLQPSGNTIYF. CDR3 nucleotide sequence: TGTGCCAGCTCACCACGTTCCCTGCAGCCCTCTGGAAACACCATATATTTT. The genes are TRBV18 and TRBJ1-3; D is unresolved. Deletions cut 1 base from V and 0 bases from J, with 13 bases between. The germline V gene encodes CDR1 KGHSH and CDR2 LQKENI. The CDR3 runs to 17 residues.

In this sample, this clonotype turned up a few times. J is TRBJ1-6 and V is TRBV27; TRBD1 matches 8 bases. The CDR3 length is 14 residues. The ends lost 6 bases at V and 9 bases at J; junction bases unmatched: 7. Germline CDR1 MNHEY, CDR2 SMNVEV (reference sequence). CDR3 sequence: CASSGQGPFSPLHF. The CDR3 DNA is TGTGCCAGCAGCGGACAGGGACCCTTTTCACCCCTCCACTTT.

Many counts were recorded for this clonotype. CDR3 amino acids: CASSLTPRIDTQYF. The CDR3 nucleotides read TGTGCCAGCAGCTTAACCCCCCGGATTGATACGCAGTATTTT. The chain has TRBV7-3 and TRBJ2-3; D is unresolved. The CDR3 has 14 residues. Germline CDR1 reads SGHTA; CDR2 reads FQGTGA. The V end was cut by 0 bases, the J end by 6 bases, with 10 bases between.

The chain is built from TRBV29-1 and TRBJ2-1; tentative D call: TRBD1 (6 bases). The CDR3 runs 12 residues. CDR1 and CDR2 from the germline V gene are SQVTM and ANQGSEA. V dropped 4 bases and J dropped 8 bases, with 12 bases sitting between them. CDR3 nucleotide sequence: TGCAGCGTTGCTCAGGGGTGGGATGAGCAGTTCTTC. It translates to CSVAQGWDEQFF.

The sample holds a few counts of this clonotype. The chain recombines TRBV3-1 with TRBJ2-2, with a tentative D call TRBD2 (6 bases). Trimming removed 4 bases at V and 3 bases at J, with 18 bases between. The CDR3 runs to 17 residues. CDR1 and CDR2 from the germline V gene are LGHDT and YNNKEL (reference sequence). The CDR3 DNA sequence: TGTGCCAGCAGCCCGAGTTTCAGCGGAGGGGACACCGGGGAGCTGTTTTTT. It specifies CASSPSFSGGDTGELFF.

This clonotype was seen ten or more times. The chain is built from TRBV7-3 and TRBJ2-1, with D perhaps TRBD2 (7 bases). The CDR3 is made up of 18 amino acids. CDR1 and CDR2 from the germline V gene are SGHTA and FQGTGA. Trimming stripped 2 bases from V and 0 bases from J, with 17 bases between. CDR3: CASSLWGLAVISYNEQFF. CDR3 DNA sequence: TGTGCCAGCAGCTTATGGGGGCTAGCGGTAATCTCCTACAATGAGCAGTTCTTC.

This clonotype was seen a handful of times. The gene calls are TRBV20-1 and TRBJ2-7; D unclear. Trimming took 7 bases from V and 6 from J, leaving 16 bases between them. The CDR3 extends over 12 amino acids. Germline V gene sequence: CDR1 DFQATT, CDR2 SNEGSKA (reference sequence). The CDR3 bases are TGCAGTGTCAGCCGGGTCAGTACCGAGCAGTACTTC. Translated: CSVSRVSTEQYF.

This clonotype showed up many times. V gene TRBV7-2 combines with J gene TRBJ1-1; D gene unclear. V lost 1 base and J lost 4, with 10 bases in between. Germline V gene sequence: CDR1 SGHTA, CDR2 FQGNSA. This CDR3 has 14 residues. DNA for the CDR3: TGTGCCAGCAGCTTAGAACAGCGAAGCACTGAAGCTTTCTTT. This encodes CASSLEQRSTEAFF.

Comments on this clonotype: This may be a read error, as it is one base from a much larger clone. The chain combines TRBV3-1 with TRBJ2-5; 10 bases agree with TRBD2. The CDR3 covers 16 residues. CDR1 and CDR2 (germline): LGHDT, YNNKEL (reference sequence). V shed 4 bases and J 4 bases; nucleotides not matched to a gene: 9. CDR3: CASSPRGAGGRETQYF. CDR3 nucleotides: TGTGCCAGCAGCCCCCGCGGAGCGGGGGGGCGAGAGACCCAGTACTTC.

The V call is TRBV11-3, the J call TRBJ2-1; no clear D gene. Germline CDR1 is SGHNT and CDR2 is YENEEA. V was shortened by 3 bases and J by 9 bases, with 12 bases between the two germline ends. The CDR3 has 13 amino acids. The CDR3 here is CASSFTGGREQFF. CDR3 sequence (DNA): TGTGCCAGCAGCTTCACTGGCGGCCGTGAGCAGTTCTTC.

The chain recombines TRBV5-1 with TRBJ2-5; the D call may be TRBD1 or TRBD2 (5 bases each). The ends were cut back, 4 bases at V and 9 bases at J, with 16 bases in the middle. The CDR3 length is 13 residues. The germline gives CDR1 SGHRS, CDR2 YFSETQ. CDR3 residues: CASSEGRPMAQYF. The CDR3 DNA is TGCGCCAGCAGCGAGGGACGGCCCATGGCCCAGTACTTC.

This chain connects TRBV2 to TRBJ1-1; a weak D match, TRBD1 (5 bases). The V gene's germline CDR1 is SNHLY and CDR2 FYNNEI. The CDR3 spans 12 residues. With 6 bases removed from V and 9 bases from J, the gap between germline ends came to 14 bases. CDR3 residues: CASSEGPGKAFF. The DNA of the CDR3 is TGTGCCAGCAGCGAGGGGCCCGGGAAAGCTTTCTTT.

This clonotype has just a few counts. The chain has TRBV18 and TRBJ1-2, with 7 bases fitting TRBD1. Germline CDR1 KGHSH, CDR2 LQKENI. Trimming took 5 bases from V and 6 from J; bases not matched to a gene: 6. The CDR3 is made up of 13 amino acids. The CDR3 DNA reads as TGTGCCAGCTCAGCCGACAGGGCTGATGGCTACACCTTC. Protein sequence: CASSADRADGYTF.

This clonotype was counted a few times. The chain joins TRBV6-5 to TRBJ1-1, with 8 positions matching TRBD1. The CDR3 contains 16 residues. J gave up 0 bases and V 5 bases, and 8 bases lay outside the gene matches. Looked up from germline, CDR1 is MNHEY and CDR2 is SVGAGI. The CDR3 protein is CASSTHGQGLNTEAFF. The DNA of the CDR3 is TGTGCCAGCAGTACACACGGACAGGGTTTGAACACTGAAGCTTTCTTT.

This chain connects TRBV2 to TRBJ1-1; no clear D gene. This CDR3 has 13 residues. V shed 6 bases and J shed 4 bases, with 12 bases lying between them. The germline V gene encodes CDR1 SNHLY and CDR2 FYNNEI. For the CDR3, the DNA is TGTGCCAGCAGGACTATGGGGTCCACTGAAGCTTTCTTT. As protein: CASRTMGSTEAFF.

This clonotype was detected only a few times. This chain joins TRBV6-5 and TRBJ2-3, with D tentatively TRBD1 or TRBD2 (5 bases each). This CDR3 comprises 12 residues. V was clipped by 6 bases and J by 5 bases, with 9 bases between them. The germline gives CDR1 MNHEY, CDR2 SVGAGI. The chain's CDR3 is CASSAGRDTQYF. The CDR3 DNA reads TGTGCCAGCAGCGCAGGGAGAGATACGCAGTATTTT.

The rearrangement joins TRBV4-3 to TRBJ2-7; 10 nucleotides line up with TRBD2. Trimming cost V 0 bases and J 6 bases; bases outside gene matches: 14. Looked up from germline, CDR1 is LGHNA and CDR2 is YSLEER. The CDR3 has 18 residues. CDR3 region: CASSQERLLAGRFAEQYF. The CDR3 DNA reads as TGCGCCAGCAGCCAAGAAAGGCTACTAGCGGGGAGGTTCGCCGAGCAGTACTTC.